Reported below is one T cell receptor (beta chain). Treatment reported: randomized to nivolumab then ipilimumab (arm A) or the reverse (arm B). Patients had received no earlier DNA-damaging chemotherapy. Live CD3+CD8+ CD19− CD56− cells were sorted from PBMCs. Trimming left V 5 bases short and J 2 bases short, with 5 bases between. Germline CDR1 reads SGHAT; CDR2 reads FQNNGV. This CDR3 is 12 amino acids long. This entry comes from a study of sequential checkpoint blockade in melanoma. Study-level background: Each arm's sequence ended with maintenance nivolumab.

Generated by immunoSEQ multiplex PCR, the TCRdb table keeps only in-frame clones and is missing some. The sample includes approximately 34,000 clones, about four fifths seen only once; the top ten take around 5.1%. The source material was CD8+ T cells sorted from blood (inferred from file names), sampled from a patient given nivolumab and ipilimumab in sequence. V is TRBV11-2 and J is TRBJ2-3; no clear D. This clonotype originated in a human donor with melanoma. CDR3 loop: CASSLNTDTQYF. The CDR3 region has the DNA TGTGCCAGCAGCCTAAACACAGATACGCAGTATTTT.